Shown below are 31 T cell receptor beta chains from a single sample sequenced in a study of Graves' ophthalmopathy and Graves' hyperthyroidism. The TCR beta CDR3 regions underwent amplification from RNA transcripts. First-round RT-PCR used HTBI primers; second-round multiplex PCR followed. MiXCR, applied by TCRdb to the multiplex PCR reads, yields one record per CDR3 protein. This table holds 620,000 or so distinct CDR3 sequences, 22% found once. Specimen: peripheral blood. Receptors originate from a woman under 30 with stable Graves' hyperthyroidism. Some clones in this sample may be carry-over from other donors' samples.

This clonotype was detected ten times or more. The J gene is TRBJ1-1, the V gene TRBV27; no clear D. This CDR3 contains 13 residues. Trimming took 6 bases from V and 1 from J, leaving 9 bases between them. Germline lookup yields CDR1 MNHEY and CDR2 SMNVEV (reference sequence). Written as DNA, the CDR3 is TGTGCCAGCAGCTACACCAAGAACACTGAAGCTTTCTTT. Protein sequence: CASSYTKNTEAFF.

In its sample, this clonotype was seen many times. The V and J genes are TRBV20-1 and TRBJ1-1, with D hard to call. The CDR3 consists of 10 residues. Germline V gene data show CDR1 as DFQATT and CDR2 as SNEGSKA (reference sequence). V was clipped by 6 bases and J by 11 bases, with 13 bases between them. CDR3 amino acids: CSAPLPPAFF. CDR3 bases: TGCAGTGCCCCACTACCTCCGGCTTTCTTT.

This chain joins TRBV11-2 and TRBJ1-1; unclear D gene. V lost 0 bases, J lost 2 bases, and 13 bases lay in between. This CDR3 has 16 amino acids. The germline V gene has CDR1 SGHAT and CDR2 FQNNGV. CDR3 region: CASSLDTTNYNTEAFF. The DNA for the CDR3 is TGTGCCAGCAGCTTAGATACGACGAATTATAACACTGAAGCTTTCTTT.

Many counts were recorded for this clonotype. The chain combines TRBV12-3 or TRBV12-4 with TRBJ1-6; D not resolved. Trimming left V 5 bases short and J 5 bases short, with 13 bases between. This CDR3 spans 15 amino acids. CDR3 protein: CASSPRGGNNSPLHF. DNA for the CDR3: TGTGCCAGCAGTCCCCGGGGTGGAAATAATTCACCCCTCCACTTT.

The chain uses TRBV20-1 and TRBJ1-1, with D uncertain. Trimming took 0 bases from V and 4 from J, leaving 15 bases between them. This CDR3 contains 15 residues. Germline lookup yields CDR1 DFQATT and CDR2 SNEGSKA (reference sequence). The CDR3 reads CSARDIGRSGTEAFF. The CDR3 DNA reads TGCAGTGCTAGAGATATTGGTAGGTCGGGCACTGAAGCTTTCTTT.

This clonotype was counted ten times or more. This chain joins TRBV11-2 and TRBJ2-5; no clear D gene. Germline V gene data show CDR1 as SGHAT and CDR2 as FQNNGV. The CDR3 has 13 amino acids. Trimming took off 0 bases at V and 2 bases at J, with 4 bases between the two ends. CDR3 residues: CASSLELQETQYF. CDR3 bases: TGTGCCAGCAGCTTAGAACTACAAGAGACCCAGTACTTC.

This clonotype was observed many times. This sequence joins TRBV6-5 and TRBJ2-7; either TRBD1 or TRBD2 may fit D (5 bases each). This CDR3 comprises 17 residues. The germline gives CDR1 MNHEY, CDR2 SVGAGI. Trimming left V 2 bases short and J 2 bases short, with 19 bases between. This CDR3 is CASSYRSPGPHAYEQYF. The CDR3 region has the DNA TGTGCCAGCAGTTACCGTTCTCCGGGACCCCACGCCTACGAGCAGTACTTC.

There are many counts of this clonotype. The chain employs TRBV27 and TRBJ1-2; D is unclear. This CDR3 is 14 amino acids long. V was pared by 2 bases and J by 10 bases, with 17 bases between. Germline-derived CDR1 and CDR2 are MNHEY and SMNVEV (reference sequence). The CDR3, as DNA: TGTGCCAGCAGTTTAATTCCAGGCAGGAGCGCCTACACCTTC. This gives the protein CASSLIPGRSAYTF.

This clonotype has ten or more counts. The CDR3, as DNA: TGTGCCAGCAGTTTATCCTTTACCGGGACAGGTGTTGGTTCACCCCTCCACTTT. Its protein is CASSLSFTGTGVGSPLHF. V is TRBV27 and J is TRBJ1-6; TRBD1 agrees at 8 bases. V dropped 0 bases and J dropped 9; count of bases not matched to a gene: 13. The CDR3 consists of 18 residues. The germline gives CDR1 MNHEY, CDR2 SMNVEV (reference sequence).

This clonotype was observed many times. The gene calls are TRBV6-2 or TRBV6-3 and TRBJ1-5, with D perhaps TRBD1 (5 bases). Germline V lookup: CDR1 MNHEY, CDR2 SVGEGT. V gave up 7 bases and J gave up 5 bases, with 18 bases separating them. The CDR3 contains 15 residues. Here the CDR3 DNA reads TGTGCCAGCACCATGATGGGAGAGGGGCATCAGCCCCAGCATTTT. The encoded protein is CASTMMGEGHQPQHF.

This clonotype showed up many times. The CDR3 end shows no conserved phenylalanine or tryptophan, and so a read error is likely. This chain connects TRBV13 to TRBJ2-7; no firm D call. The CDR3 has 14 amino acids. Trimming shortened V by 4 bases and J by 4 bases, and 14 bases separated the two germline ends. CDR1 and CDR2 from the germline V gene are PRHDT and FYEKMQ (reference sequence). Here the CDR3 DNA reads TGTGCCAGCAGCTCCTCCCCCAATTCATACGAGCAGTACCTC. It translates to CASSSSPNSYEQYL.

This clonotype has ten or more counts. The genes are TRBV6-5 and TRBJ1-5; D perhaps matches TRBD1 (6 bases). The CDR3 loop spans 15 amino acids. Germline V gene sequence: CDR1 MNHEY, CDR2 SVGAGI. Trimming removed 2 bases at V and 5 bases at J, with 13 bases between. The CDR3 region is CASSYAPDRYQPQHF. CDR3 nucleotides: TGTGCCAGCAGTTACGCCCCGGACAGATATCAGCCCCAGCATTTT.

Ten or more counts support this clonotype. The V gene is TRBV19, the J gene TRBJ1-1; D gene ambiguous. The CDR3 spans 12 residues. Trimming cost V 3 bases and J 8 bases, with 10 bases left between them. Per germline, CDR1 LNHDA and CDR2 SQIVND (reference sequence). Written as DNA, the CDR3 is TGTGCCAGTAGTATGCCAGCCAAAGAAGCTTTCTTT. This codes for CASSMPAKEAFF. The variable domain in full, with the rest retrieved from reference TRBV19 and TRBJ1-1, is DGGITQSPKYLFRKEGQNVTLSCEQNLNHDAMYWYRQDPGQGLRLIYYSQIVNDFQKGDIAEGYSVSREKKESFPLTVTSAQKNPTAFYLCASSMPAKEAFFGQGTRLTVV.

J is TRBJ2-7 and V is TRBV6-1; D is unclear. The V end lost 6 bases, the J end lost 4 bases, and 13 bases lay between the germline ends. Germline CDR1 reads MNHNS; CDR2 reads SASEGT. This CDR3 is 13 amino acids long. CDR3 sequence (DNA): TGTGCCAGCAGCCTGTACTGGGTGTACGAGCAGTACTTC. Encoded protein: CASSLYWVYEQYF.

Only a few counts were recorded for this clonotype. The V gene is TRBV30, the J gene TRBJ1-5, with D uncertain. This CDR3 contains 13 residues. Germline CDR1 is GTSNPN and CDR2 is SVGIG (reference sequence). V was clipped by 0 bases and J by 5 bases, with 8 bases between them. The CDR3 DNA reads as TGTGCCTGGAGTGTCTTATCCGATCAGCCCCAGCATTTT. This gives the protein CAWSVLSDQPQHF. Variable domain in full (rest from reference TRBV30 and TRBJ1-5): SQTIHQWPATLVQPVGSPLSLECTVEGTSNPNLYWYRQAAGRGLQLLFYSVGIGQISSEVPQNLSASRPQDRQFILSSKKLLLSDSGFYLCAWSVLSDQPQHFGDGTRLSIL.

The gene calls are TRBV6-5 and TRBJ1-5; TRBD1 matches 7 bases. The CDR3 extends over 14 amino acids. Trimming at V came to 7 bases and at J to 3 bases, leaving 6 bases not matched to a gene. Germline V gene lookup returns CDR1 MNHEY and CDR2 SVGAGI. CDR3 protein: CASTLGQTNQPQHF. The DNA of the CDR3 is TGTGCCAGCACTTTGGGACAGACCAATCAGCCCCAGCATTTT.

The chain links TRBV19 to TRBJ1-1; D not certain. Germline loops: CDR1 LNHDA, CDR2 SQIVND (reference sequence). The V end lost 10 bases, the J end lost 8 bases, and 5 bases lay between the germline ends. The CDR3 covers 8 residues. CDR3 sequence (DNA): TGTGCCACGACCGAAGCTTTCTTT. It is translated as CATTEAFF.

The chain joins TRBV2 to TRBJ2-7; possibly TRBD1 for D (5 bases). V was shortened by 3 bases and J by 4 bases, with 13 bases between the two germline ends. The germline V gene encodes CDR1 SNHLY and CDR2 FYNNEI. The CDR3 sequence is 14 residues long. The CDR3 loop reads CASSDRADFYEQYF. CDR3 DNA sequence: TGTGCCAGCAGTGACAGGGCTGATTTTTACGAGCAGTACTTC.

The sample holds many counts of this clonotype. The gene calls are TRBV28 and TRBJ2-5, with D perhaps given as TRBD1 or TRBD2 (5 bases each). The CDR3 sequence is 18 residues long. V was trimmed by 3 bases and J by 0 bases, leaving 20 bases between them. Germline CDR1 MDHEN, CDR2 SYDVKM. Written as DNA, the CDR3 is TGTGCCAGCAGTTTTTCCCTTGAGGGGCCCGTGTACCAAGAGACCCAGTACTTC. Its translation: CASSFSLEGPVYQETQYF.

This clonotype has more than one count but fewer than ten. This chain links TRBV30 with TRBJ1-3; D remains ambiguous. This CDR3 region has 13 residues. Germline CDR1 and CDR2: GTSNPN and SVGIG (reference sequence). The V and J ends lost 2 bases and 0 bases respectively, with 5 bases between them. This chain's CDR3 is CAWSLLSGNTIYF. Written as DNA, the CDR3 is TGTGCCTGGAGTCTGCTCTCTGGAAACACCATATATTTT.

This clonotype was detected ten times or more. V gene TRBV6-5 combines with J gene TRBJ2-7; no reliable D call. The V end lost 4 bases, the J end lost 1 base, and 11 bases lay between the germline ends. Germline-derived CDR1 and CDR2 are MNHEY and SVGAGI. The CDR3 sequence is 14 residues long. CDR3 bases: TGTGCCAGCAGTTCTTATAGGGTGTCCTACGAGCAGTACTTC. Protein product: CASSSYRVSYEQYF.

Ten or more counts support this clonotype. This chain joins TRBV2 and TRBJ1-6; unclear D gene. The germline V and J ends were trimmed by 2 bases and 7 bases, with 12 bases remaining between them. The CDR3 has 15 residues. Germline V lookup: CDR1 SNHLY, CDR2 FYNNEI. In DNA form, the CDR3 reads TGTGCCAGCAGTGAACACCAGTTAACGAATTCACCCCTCCACTTT. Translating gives CASSEHQLTNSPLHF.

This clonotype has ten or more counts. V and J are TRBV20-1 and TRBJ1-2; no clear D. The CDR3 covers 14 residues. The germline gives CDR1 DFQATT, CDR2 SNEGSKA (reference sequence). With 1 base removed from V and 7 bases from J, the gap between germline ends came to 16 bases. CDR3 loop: CSARGHYLAGGYTF. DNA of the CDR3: TGCAGTGCTAGAGGCCACTACCTGGCGGGTGGCTACACCTTC.

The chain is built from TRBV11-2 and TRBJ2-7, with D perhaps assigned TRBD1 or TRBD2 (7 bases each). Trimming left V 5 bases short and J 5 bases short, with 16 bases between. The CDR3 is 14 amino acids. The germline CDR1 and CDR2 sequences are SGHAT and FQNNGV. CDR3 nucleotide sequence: TGTGCCAGCAGCCCAGGGGGGGAATCCCACGAGCAGTACTTC. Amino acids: CASSPGGESHEQYF.

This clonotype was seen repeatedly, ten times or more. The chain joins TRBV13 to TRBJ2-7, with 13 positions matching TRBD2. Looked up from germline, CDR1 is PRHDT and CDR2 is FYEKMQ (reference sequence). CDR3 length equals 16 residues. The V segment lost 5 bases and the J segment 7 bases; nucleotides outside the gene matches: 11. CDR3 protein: CASSATGTSGTREQYF. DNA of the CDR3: TGTGCCAGCAGCGCAACCGGGACTAGCGGGACTCGAGAGCAGTACTTC.

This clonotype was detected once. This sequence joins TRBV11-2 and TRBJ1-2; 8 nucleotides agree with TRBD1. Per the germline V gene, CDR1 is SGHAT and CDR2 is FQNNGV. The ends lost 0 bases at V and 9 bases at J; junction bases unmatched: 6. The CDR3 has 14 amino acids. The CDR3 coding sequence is TGTGCCAGCAGCTTAGACGGGACAGGCTTTCGCTACACCTTC. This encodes CASSLDGTGFRYTF.

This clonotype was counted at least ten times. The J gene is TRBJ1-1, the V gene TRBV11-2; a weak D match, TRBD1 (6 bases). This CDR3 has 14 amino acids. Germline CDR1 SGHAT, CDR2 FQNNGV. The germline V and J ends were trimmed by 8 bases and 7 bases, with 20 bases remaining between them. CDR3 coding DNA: TGTGCCAGCGGGGGTTCATTAGGGGGTAGTGAAGCTTTCTTT. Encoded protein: CASGGSLGGSEAFF.

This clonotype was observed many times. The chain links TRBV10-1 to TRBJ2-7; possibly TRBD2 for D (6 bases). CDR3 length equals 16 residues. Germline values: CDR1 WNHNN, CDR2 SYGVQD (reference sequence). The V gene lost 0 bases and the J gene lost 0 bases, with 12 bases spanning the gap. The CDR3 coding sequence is TGCGCCAGCAGTGAGTCGGAGGAGGGAGGCTCCTACGAGCAGTACTTC. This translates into CASSESEEGGSYEQYF.

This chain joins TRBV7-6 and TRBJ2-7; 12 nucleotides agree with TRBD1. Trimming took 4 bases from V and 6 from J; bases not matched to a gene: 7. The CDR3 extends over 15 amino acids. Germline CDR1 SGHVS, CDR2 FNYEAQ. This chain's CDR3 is CASSSRDRGRGEQYF. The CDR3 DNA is TGTGCCAGCAGCTCCCGGGACAGGGGGCGAGGCGAGCAGTACTTC.

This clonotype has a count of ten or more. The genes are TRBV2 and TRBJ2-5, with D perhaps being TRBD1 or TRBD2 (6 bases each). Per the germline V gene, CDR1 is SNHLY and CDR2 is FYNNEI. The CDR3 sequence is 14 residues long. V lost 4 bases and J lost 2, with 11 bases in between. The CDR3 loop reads CASSVGGPQETQYF. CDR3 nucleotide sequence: TGTGCCAGCAGTGTGGGGGGCCCACAAGAGACCCAGTACTTC. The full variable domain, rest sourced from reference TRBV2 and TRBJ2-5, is EPEVTQTPSHQVTQMGQEVILRCVPISNHLYFYWYRQILGQKVEFLVSFYNNEISEKSEIFDDQFSVERPDGSNFTLKIRSTKLEDSAMYFCASSVGGPQETQYFGPGTRLLVL.

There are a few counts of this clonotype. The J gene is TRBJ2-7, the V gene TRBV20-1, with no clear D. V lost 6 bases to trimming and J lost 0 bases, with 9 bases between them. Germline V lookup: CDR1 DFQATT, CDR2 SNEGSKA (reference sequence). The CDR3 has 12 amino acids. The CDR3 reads CSAMGPSYEQYF. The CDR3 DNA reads TGCAGTGCCATGGGTCCCTCCTACGAGCAGTACTTC.